The TCR beta chain under discussion was sequenced for a study of CD8+ T cells in alopecia areata. Study background: For treated patients, severity scores reflected the percentage of scalp area affected.

Documented treatment: oral pan-JAK inhibitor, 5-10 mg twice daily. The study team obtained lesional scalp punch biopsies and peripheral blood from alopecia areata patients. Comment on this clone: Its antigen is still unknown.

RNA, once extracted, was reverse transcribed into cDNA for use as the sequencing template. The repertoire was sequenced with immunoSEQ multiplex PCR; TCRdb's copy has only in-frame clones and lacks some. The sample includes about 200,000 clones, around 66% of them seen just once. Germline V CDR1 and CDR2: GTSNPN, SVGIG (reference sequence). The CDR3 is made up of 12 amino acids. V was trimmed by 7 bases and J by 5 bases, leaving 9 bases between them. Study-level points and caveats: Tofacitinib significantly decreased scalp clonality and expanded CD8+ clones among top 100.

This sample comprised CD4+ T cells sorted from blood, obtained at week 4, from a patient treated with tofacitinib. The receptor's source is a human donor with alopecia areata. The V and J genes are TRBV30 and TRBJ1-6; no clear D gene. CDR3 DNA sequence: TGTGCCTTTACCGGGAATAATTCACCCCTCCACTTT. It encodes CAFTGNNSPLHF. Full variable domain (outside the CDR3, taken from reference TRBV30 and TRBJ1-6): SQTIHQWPATLVQPVGSPLSLECTVEGTSNPNLYWYRQAAGRGLQLLFYSVGIGQISSEVPQNLSASRPQDRQFILSSKKLLLSDSGFYLCAFTGNNSPLHFGNGTRLTVT.